The 30 T cell receptor beta chains listed next were all sequenced from one sample in a study of cytomegalovirus exposure and HLA in healthy donors. Primers: 60 Vbeta forward and 13 Jbeta reverse. Profiling relied on immunoSEQ multiplex PCR, and the TCRdb table lists in-frame clones only, not all of them. This table has about 110,000 clones, 65% to 80% appearing once. Source material: PBMCs. The receptors originated from a man aged 25-45 years in good health and CMV-seropositive.

The rearrangement uses TRBV28 and TRBJ1-2, with D unclear. The CDR3 sequence is 15 residues long. Per the germline V gene, CDR1 is MDHEN and CDR2 is SYDVKM. The V gene lost 5 bases and the J gene lost 2 bases, with 15 bases spanning the gap. CDR3 region: CASSGDRRSNYGYTF. The DNA of the CDR3 is TGTGCCAGCAGTGGTGATCGGCGGTCGAACTATGGCTACACCTTC.

V and J are TRBV2 and TRBJ1-4; D is possibly TRBD1 (5 bases). V dropped 8 bases and J dropped 7 bases, with 17 bases sitting between them. The CDR3 consists of 14 residues. Germline lookup yields CDR1 SNHLY and CDR2 FYNNEI. The CDR3 DNA reads TGTGCCAGCTTTCCTCGGCAGGGCGGTGAAAAACTGTTTTTT. Amino acid sequence: CASFPRQGGEKLFF.

The DNA for the CDR3 is TGTGCCAGCAGCGAGGGTGGGACTAGCGGGGGTAGGGGGCGCAATGAGCAGTTCTTC. Encoded protein: CASSEGGTSGGRGRNEQFF. The V and J genes are TRBV9 and TRBJ2-1; TRBD2 matches 14 bases. Per germline, CDR1 SGDLS and CDR2 YYNGEE. The length of the CDR3 is 19 residues. The trim removed 3 bases at V and 6 bases at J, leaving 14 bases unmatched.

The chain recombines TRBV9 with TRBJ1-2, with TRBD1 identical over 9 bases. V shed 2 bases, J shed 8 bases, and the junction held 10 bases outside the gene matches. The CDR3 runs to 15 residues. CDR1 SGDLS and CDR2 YYNGEE come from the germline V gene. CDR3 nucleotides: TGTGCCAGCAGCGTGCCTGAACAGGGGGCACGGGGCTACACCTTC. Its translation is CASSVPEQGARGYTF.

The V and J genes are TRBV6-6 and TRBJ2-3; maybe TRBD2 (6 bases). The V and J ends lost 10 bases and 0 bases respectively, with 14 bases between them. CDR1 and CDR2 (germline): MNHNY, SVGAGI (reference sequence). The CDR3 is 14 residues long. The CDR3 is CAIRLDRSTDTQYF. CDR3 coding DNA: TGTGCCATCCGACTAGATAGAAGCACAGATACGCAGTATTTT.

As for this clone: This same CDR3 is encoded by further DNA sequences in the sample. V usage is TRBV10-2 and J usage is TRBJ2-7, with no clear D. The ends were cut back, 3 bases at V and 4 bases at J, with 10 bases in the middle. Germline V gene sequence: CDR1 WSHSY, CDR2 SAAADI. The CDR3 contains 13 residues. The CDR3 coding sequence is TGCGCCAGCAGTGATGGGCAGCCTTACGAGCAGTACTTC. The encoded protein is CASSDGQPYEQYF.

J is TRBJ1-1 and V is TRBV12-5, with 7 positions matching TRBD1. Looked up from germline, CDR1 is LGHNT and CDR2 is FRNRAP. Trimming took 9 bases from V and 1 from J; bases not matched to a gene: 5. The CDR3 extends over 13 amino acids. CDR3 DNA sequence: TGTGCTAGCGTGGGACAGCCGAACACTGAAGCTTTCTTT. Its translation is CASVGQPNTEAFF.

The chain links TRBV5-4 to TRBJ2-7; TRBD1 is a possible D gene (5 bases). The CDR3 length is 15 residues. Trimming cost V 0 bases and J 0 bases, with 10 bases left between them. Germline V lookup: CDR1 SGHNT, CDR2 YYREEE (reference sequence). CDR3 nucleotide sequence: TGTGCCAGCAGCTTGGACAGGTCCAGCTCCTACGAGCAGTACTTC. Translated: CASSLDRSSSYEQYF.

The V and J genes are TRBV28 and TRBJ1-5, with a weak D call TRBD1 (6 bases). Germline V gene sequence: CDR1 MDHEN, CDR2 SYDVKM. The CDR3 has 15 residues. The V gene lost 5 bases and the J gene lost 2 bases, with 13 bases spanning the gap. CDR3 region: CASSVKGGGNQPQHF. CDR3 nucleotide sequence: TGTGCCAGCAGTGTCAAGGGGGGGGGCAATCAGCCCCAGCATTTT.

The rearrangement uses TRBV5-1 and TRBJ1-6; D uncertain. The germline V and J ends were trimmed by 4 bases and 9 bases, with 17 bases remaining between them. This CDR3 is 15 amino acids long. Germline CDR1 reads SGHRS; CDR2 reads YFSETQ. CDR3 coding DNA: TGCGCCAGCAGCCAATTTTTTCCGGACTCTTCACCCCTCCACTTT. It translates to CASSQFFPDSSPLHF.

The chain couples TRBV4-2 to TRBJ2-7; no clear D gene. CDR1 and CDR2 from the germline V gene are LGHNA and YNFKEQ. This CDR3 has 15 amino acids. V shed 0 bases and J shed 3 bases, with 12 bases lying between them. DNA of the CDR3: TGTGCCAGCAGCCAAGACCATGGTGCTAACTACGAGCAGTACTTC. Its protein product is CASSQDHGANYEQYF.

This clone occurred once. V and J are TRBV6-5 and TRBJ1-2; TRBD1 agrees at 8 bases. Unmatched junction bases numbered 5, after V lost 0 bases and J lost 8 bases. There are 14 residues in the CDR3. Germline-derived CDR1 and CDR2 are MNHEY and SVGAGI. The DNA of the CDR3 is TGTGCCAGCAGTTACTCGGGGACAGGCAGAGGCTACACCTTC. Its protein product is CASSYSGTGRGYTF.

The J gene is TRBJ1-5, the V gene TRBV5-6; 7 bases fit TRBD1. V lost 1 base and J lost 4; bases outside the gene matches: 5. The germline CDR1 and CDR2 sequences are SGHDT and YYEEEE. CDR3 size: 15 residues. The CDR3 spells CASSLRTGVNQPQHF. CDR3 in DNA: TGTGCCAGCAGCTTGAGGACAGGCGTAAATCAGCCCCAGCATTTT.

The V call is TRBV2, the J call TRBJ2-1; 7 nucleotides match TRBD2. The CDR3 is 12 amino acids. The ends lost 9 bases at V and 8 bases at J; junction bases unmatched: 7. CDR1 and CDR2 from the germline V gene are SNHLY and FYNNEI. This CDR3 is CARRESRDEQFF. CDR3 in DNA: TGTGCCAGGCGGGAGTCTCGGGATGAGCAGTTCTTC.

This chain uses TRBV9 with TRBJ2-1; 7 bases are a match to TRBD2. J gave up 0 bases and V 0 bases, and 6 bases lay outside the gene matches. CDR1 is SGDLS and CDR2 is YYNGEE in the germline V gene. The CDR3 totals 17 residues. The CDR3 DNA reads TGTGCCAGCAGCGTAGCGGTCGGGGGGAGCTCCTACAATGAGCAGTTCTTC. Residues: CASSVAVGGSSYNEQFF.

This chain joins TRBV7-2 and TRBJ2-3; tentatively, D is TRBD1 (6 bases). Between the trimmed V and J ends, which lost 5 bases and 2 bases, there was a span of 14 bases. Germline values: CDR1 SGHTA, CDR2 FQGNSA. The CDR3 is 15 amino acids. The CDR3 sequence: CASSPTYRDTDTQYF. The CDR3 coding sequence is TGTGCCAGCAGCCCAACGTACAGGGACACAGATACGCAGTATTTT.

CDR3 bases: TGTGCCAGCAGTTTAGTGCGGAACACTGAAGCTTTCTTT. As protein: CASSLVRNTEAFF. The chain uses TRBV27 and TRBJ1-1; no clear D gene. Germline V lookup: CDR1 MNHEY, CDR2 SMNVEV (reference sequence). The CDR3 runs to 13 residues. Trimming removed 2 bases from V and 1 base from J, with 5 bases in between.

With regard to this clone: A read error may produce the germline difference seen at one junction end. The chain couples TRBV13 to TRBJ2-7, with 8 nucleotides matching TRBD2. Germline CDR1 PRHDT, CDR2 FYEKMQ (reference sequence). This CDR3 is 11 amino acids long. The CDR3 DNA sequence: TGTGCCAGCACCCTTAACGGGGGGGAAAACTTC. Protein: CASTLNGGENF.

This chain joins TRBV10-3 and TRBJ2-3; TRBD1 matches at 7 bases. This CDR3 comprises 13 residues. With V trimmed by 6 bases and J by 5 bases, 5 bases remained unmatched. Per the germline V gene, CDR1 is ENHRY and CDR2 is SYGVKD. The CDR3 region is CAIRPGGQDTQYF. Here the CDR3 DNA reads TGTGCCATCAGGCCAGGGGGTCAAGATACGCAGTATTTT.

This chain connects TRBV5-6 to TRBJ2-7, with TRBD2 identical over 7 bases. Germline V lookup: CDR1 SGHDT, CDR2 YYEEEE. The length of the CDR3 is 15 residues. Germline trimming cut 2 bases from V and 9 bases from J; bases unmatched to any gene: 14. For the CDR3, the DNA is TGTGCCAGCAGCTTCGCCGCCGCGGGGAGGGACGGGCAGTACTTC. Translating it yields CASSFAAAGRDGQYF.

The gene calls are TRBV5-1 and TRBJ2-7, with 10 bases matching TRBD2. CDR3 size: 15 residues. The ends lost 5 bases at V and 0 bases at J; junction bases unmatched: 5. The V gene's germline CDR1 is SGHRS and CDR2 YFSETQ. DNA for the CDR3: TGCGCCAGCAGTTCCCTAGCGGGGGCCTCCTACGAGCAGTACTTC. Protein: CASSSLAGASYEQYF.

This clone was recorded a few times. The gene calls are TRBV19 and TRBJ2-7; TRBD1 matches 8 bases. V was clipped by 4 bases and J by 3 bases; unmatched bases: 11. Looked up from germline, CDR1 is LNHDA and CDR2 is SQIVND (reference sequence). This CDR3 is built from 16 residues. The CDR3 spells CASSTYGQGGNYEQYF. The CDR3 nucleotides are TGTGCCAGTAGTACCTACGGACAGGGAGGTAACTACGAGCAGTACTTC.

V gene TRBV2 combines with J gene TRBJ2-7; the D gene is possibly TRBD1 (6 bases). Trimming took 7 bases from V and 3 from J, leaving 16 bases between them. Germline lookup yields CDR1 SNHLY and CDR2 FYNNEI. This CDR3 has 14 amino acids. CDR3 DNA sequence: TGTGCCAGCAAATCTATGGGGGCCCTCTACGAGCAGTACTTC. Translating gives CASKSMGALYEQYF.

The count of this clone is one. The J gene is TRBJ2-1, the V gene TRBV4-2; 11 bases line up with TRBD2. CDR1 is LGHNA, CDR2 YNFKEQ, per germline. V was pared by 6 bases and J by 2 bases, with 3 bases of the junction left unmatched. The CDR3 loop spans 15 amino acids. CDR3 nucleotides: TGTGCCAGCAGAATTAGCGGGGGGGCCTACAATGAGCAGTTCTTC. Translating gives CASRISGGAYNEQFF.

This clone was counted between two and nine times. The CDR3 loop is CASSQEGGGTKGEAFF. The CDR3 region has the DNA TGTGCCAGCAGTCAGGAGGGGGGAGGGACAAAGGGTGAAGCTTTCTTT. This chain links TRBV2 with TRBJ1-1; TRBD1 might be the D (6 bases). The CDR3 runs to 16 residues. Germline lookup yields CDR1 SNHLY and CDR2 FYNNEI. The germline V and J ends were trimmed by 5 bases and 7 bases, with 23 bases remaining between them. Full variable domain (missing parts from reference TRBV2 and TRBJ1-1): EPEVTQTPSHQVTQMGQEVILRCVPISNHLYFYWYRQILGQKVEFLVSFYNNEISEKSEIFDDQFSVERPDGSNFTLKIRSTKLEDSAMYFCASSQEGGGTKGEAFFGQGTRLTVV.

This clone was seen at least ten times. This sequence joins TRBV7-2 and TRBJ1-2, with no clear D. In germline, CDR1 is SGHTA, CDR2 FQGNSA. This CDR3 is built from 15 residues. Trimming pared 1 base from V and 5 bases from J, leaving 14 bases between. As DNA, the CDR3 is TGTGCCAGCAGCTTAGAAGGAGGAGCCCCTTATGGCTACACCTTC. Translating it yields CASSLEGGAPYGYTF.

The J gene is TRBJ2-1, the V gene TRBV6-6; D is unclear. CDR1 and CDR2 from the germline V gene are MNHNY and SVGAGI (reference sequence). Trimming shortened V by 0 bases and J by 5 bases, and 11 bases separated the two germline ends. This CDR3 is 15 amino acids long. The CDR3 reads CASSYSVRSNNEQFF. The CDR3, as DNA: TGTGCCAGCAGTTACTCGGTGAGGAGCAACAATGAGCAGTTCTTC.

V gene TRBV7-3 combines with J gene TRBJ2-3, with TRBD2 matching over 15 bases. The CDR3 runs 16 residues. Trimming at V came to 5 bases and at J to 4 bases, leaving 4 bases not matched to a gene. CDR1 and CDR2 from the germline V gene are SGHTA and FQGTGA. CDR3 nucleotides: TGTGCCAGCAGCACCAGGACTAGCGGGGGGGCAGATACGCAGTATTTT. It codes for CASSTRTSGGADTQYF.

This chain links TRBV27 with TRBJ1-2, with D maybe TRBD1 (6 bases). Deletions cut 5 bases from V and 2 bases from J, with 15 bases between. The CDR3 has 15 amino acids. Germline values: CDR1 MNHEY, CDR2 SMNVEV (reference sequence). Here the CDR3 DNA reads TGTGCCAGCAGTAGCACCAGCAGGGGAAACTATGGCTACACCTTC. Amino acids: CASSSTSRGNYGYTF.

The gene calls are TRBV5-4 and TRBJ2-7; TRBD1 is a possible D gene (6 bases). Trimming left V 0 bases short and J 2 bases short, with 9 bases between. This CDR3 spans 14 amino acids. Germline CDR1 and CDR2: SGHNT and YYREEE (reference sequence). The CDR3 is CASSLEQGPYEQYF. The CDR3 nucleotides read TGTGCCAGCAGCTTGGAGCAGGGGCCCTACGAGCAGTACTTC.